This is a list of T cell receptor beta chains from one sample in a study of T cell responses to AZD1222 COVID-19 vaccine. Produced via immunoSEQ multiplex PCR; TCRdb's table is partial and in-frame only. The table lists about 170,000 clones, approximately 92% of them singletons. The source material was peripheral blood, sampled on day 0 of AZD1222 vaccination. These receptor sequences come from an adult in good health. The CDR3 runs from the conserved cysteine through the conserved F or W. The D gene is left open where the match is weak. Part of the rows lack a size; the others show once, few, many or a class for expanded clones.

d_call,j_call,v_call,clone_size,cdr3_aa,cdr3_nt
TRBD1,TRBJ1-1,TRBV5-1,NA,CASSPTGGGMNTEAFF,TGCGCCAGCAGCCCGACAGGGGGAGGAATGAACACTGAAGCTTTCTTT
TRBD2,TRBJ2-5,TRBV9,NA,CASSAGTSGVSETQYF,TGTGCCAGCAGCGCTGGGACTAGCGGGGTCTCAGAGACCCAGTACTTC
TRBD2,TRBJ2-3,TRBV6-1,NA,CASSEYTSGLTSTDTQYF,TGTGCCAGCAGTGAATATACTAGCGGGCTCACTAGCACAGATACGCAGTATTTT
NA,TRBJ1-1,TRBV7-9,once,CASSLARQGNTEAFF,TGTGCCAGCAGCTTAGCGCGTCAGGGGAACACTGAAGCTTTCTTT
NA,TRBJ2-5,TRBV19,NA,CASSIGKETQYF,TGTGCCAGTAGCATCGGAAAGGAGACCCAGTACTTC
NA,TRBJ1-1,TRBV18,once,CASSPGPNEAFF,TGTGCCAGCTCACCAGGCCCGAATGAAGCTTTCTTT
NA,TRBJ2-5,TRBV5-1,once,CASSFGQSGETQYF,TGCGCCAGCAGCTTCGGACAGTCGGGGGAGACCCAGTACTTC
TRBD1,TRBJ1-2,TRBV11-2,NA,CASSSLRRQGDHYGYTF,TGTGCCAGCAGCTCCCTCCGGCGACAGGGAGACCACTATGGCTACACCTTC
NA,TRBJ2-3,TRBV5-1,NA,CASTDTDTQYF,TGCGCCAGCACTGACACAGATACGCAGTATTTT
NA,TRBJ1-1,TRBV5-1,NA,CASRQGQTTGTEAFF,TGCGCCAGCAGGCAGGGACAAACTACGGGCACTGAAGCTTTCTTT
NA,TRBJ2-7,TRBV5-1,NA,CASSLGPSSYEQYF,TGCGCCAGCAGCTTGGGACCAAGCTCCTACGAGCAGTACTTC
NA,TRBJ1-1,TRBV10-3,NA,CAITGEPNTEAFF,TGTGCCATCACCGGTGAACCGAACACTGAAGCTTTCTTT
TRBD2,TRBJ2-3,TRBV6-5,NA,CASRSGSGTTDTQYF,TGTGCCAGCAGATCCGGTAGCGGGACGACAGATACGCAGTATTTT
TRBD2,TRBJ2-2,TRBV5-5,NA,CASSAGGNTGELFF,TGTGCCAGCTCAGCGGGGGGAAACACCGGGGAGCTGTTTTTT
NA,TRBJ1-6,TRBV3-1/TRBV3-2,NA,CASSTDGPLHF,TGTGCCAGCAGCACCGATGGACCCCTCCACTTT
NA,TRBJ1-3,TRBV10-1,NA,CASRQESSGNTIYF,TGCGCCAGCCGACAGGAAAGCTCTGGAAACACCATATATTTT
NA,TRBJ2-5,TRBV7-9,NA,CASSLTGSQETQYF,TGTGCCAGCAGCTTAACAGGGTCACAAGAGACCCAGTACTTC
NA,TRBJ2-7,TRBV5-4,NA,CASSLVASYEQYF,TGTGCCAGCAGCTTGGTCGCATCTTACGAGCAGTACTTC
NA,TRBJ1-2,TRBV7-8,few,CASSFSGSTRVPYGYTF,TGTGCCAGCAGCTTTTCGGGATCCACTCGGGTCCCCTATGGCTACACCTTC
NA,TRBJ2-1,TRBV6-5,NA,CASSYVRTVTNEQFF,TGTGCCAGCAGTTACGTAAGGACAGTGACCAATGAGCAGTTCTTC
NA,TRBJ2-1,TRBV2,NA,CASSAEVPSNEQFF,TGTGCCAGCAGTGCGGAGGTCCCCAGCAATGAGCAGTTCTTC
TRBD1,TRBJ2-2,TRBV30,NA,CACPAGTDYTGELFF,TGTGCCTGCCCCGCTGGGACAGACTACACCGGGGAGCTGTTTTTT
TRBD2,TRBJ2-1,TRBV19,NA,CASSEGLAGNEFF,TGTGCCAGTAGTGAAGGGTTAGCGGGTAATGAGTTCTTC
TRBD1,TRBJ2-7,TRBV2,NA,CASRRQGPEQYF,TGTGCCAGCAGGCGACAGGGTCCCGAGCAGTACTTC
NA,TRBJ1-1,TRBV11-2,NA,CASSLTDTEAFF,TGTGCCAGCAGCTTGACAGACACTGAAGCTTTCTTT
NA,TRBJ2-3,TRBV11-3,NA,CASSLASGSTDTQYF,TGTGCCAGCAGCTTAGCATCCGGCAGCACAGATACGCAGTATTTT
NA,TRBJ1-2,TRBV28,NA,CASEKPRARGYTF,TGTGCCAGCGAAAAACCCAGGGCCAGGGGCTACACCTTC
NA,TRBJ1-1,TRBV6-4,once,CASNNTEAFF,TGTGCCAGCAATAACACTGAAGCTTTCTTT
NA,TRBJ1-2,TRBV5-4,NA,CASSLGEFSGYTF,TGTGCCAGCAGCTTAGGGGAATTCAGTGGCTACACCTTC
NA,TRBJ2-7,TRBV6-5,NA,CASSYGQGFSYEQYF,TGTGCCAGCAGTTACGGGCAGGGGTTCTCCTACGAGCAGTACTTC
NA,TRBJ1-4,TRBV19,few,CASSIGRQSNEKLFF,TGTGCCAGTAGTATAGGACGCCAGAGTAATGAAAAACTGTTTTTT
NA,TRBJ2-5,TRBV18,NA,CASSPGGETQYF,TGTGCCAGCTCACCAGGAGGGGAGACCCAGTACTTC
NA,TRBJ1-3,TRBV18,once,CASSPGISGNTIYF,TGTGCCAGCTCACCAGGAATATCGGGAAACACCATATATTTT
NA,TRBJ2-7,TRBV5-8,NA,CASSLGREFYEQYF,TGTGCCAGCAGCTTGGGCAGGGAATTCTACGAGCAGTACTTC
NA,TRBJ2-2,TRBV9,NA,CASSVAGTPNTGELFF,TGTGCCAGCAGCGTAGCCGGGACACCGAACACCGGGGAGCTGTTTTTT
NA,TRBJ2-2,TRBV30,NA,CAWSVRLVTNTGELFF,TGTGCCTGGAGTGTACGGCTAGTCACGAACACCGGGGAGCTGTTTTTT
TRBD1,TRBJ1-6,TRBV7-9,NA,CASSQGTGHSPLHF,TGTGCCAGCAGCCAAGGGACAGGCCATTCACCCCTCCACTTT
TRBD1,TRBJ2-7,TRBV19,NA,CASSIAGTGGYEQYF,TGTGCCAGTAGTATAGCAGGGACAGGGGGCTACGAGCAGTACTTC
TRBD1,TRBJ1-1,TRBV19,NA,CASSPWSGAGQGRLNTEAFF,TGTGCCAGTAGTCCCTGGTCGGGTGCGGGACAGGGACGACTGAACACTGAAGCTTTCTTT
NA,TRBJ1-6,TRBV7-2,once,CASSSTSGTGSPLHF,TGTGCCAGCAGCTCAACATCCGGGACGGGATCACCCCTCCACTTT
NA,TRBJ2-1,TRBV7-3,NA,CASSPGGSYNEQFF,TGTGCCAGCAGCCCCGGGGGCTCCTACAATGAGCAGTTCTTC
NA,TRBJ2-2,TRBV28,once,CASTHTGELFF,TGTGCCAGCACGCACACCGGGGAGCTGTTTTTT
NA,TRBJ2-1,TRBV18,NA,CASSPNTPEQFF,TGTGCCAGCTCACCAAACACTCCTGAGCAGTTCTTC
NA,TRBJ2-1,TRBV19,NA,CASSISFSGGANEQFF,TGTGCCAGTAGTATCAGCTTTAGCGGCGGGGCTAATGAGCAGTTCTTC
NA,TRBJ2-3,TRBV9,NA,CASSVATRSTDTQYF,TGTGCCAGCAGCGTAGCTACGCGGAGCACAGATACGCAGTATTTT
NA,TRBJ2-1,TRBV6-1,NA,CASSERQHTYNEQFF,TGTGCCAGCAGTGAGCGACAGCACACCTACAATGAGCAGTTCTTC
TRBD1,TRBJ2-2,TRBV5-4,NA,CASSPTRGTDTGELFF,TGTGCCAGCAGCCCTACGAGGGGGACAGATACCGGGGAGCTGTTTTTT
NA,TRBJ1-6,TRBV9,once,CASSPRRGGGVSNSPLHF,TGTGCCAGCAGCCCTCGACGCGGGGGGGGCGTGAGTAATTCACCCCTCCACTTT
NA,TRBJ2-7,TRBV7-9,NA,CASSRTQGFSYEQYF,TGTGCCAGCAGCCGAACTCAGGGGTTCTCCTACGAGCAGTACTTC